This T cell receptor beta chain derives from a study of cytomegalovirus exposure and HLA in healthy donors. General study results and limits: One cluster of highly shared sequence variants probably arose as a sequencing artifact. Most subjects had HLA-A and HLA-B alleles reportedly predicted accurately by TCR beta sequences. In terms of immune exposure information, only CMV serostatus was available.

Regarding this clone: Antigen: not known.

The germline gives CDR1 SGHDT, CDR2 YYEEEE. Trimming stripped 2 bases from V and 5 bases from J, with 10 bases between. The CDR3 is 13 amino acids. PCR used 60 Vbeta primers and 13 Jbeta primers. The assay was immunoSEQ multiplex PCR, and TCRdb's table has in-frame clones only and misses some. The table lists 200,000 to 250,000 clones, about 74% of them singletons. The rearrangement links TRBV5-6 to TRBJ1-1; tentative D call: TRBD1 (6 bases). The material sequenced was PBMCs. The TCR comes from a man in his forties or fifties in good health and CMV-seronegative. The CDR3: CASSLGGSTEAFF. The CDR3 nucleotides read TGTGCCAGCAGCTTAGGGGGAAGTACTGAAGCTTTCTTT.